Following are 18 T cell receptor beta chains from one sample sequenced in a study of response to subunit inactivated influenza vaccine. Each CDR3 protein gets one entry after TCRdb re-called the RT-PCR reads with MiXCR. Of roughly 760,000 distinct CDR3 sequences listed, around 21% are singletons. This material consisted of PBMCs from blood, taken around 5 days after vaccination. The receptors here all came from a man aged 45-60 years who received an inactivated influenza vaccine.

This clonotype was observed a few times. The chain joins TRBV11-2 to TRBJ2-4, with a tentative D call TRBD1 (6 bases). CDR3 length equals 17 residues. Germline assignment: CDR1 SGHAT and CDR2 FQNNGV. Trimming pared 6 bases from V and 0 bases from J, leaving 18 bases between. This CDR3 reads CASSQFQGPLAKNIQYF. CDR3 DNA sequence: TGTGCCAGCAGTCAATTCCAGGGGCCCCTAGCCAAAAACATTCAGTACTTC.

This clonotype appeared a few times. The chain couples TRBV7-2 to TRBJ1-3; no definite D call. Trimming took 8 bases from V and 4 from J, leaving 12 bases between them. Germline CDR1 reads SGHTA; CDR2 reads FQGNSA. The CDR3 loop spans 13 amino acids. The CDR3 loop reads CASADPPGNTIYF. The CDR3 nucleotides read TGTGCCAGCGCCGACCCTCCCGGAAACACCATATATTTT.

This clonotype was counted ten times or more. Written as DNA, the CDR3 is TGCGCCAGCAGCGGCGAGACAGGGAGGGACTACAATGAGCAGTTCTTC. Translated, it gives CASSGETGRDYNEQFF. The J gene is TRBJ2-1, the V gene TRBV5-1; possibly TRBD1 or TRBD2 for D (7 bases each). The CDR3 runs 16 residues. Trimming removed 4 bases from V and 3 bases from J, with 17 bases in between. CDR1 and CDR2 (germline): SGHRS, YFSETQ.

V usage is TRBV24-1 and J usage is TRBJ2-1; weak D call: TRBD1 (6 bases). Germline lookup yields CDR1 KGHDR and CDR2 SFDVKD. CDR3 size: 13 residues. Trimming shortened V by 4 bases and J by 6 bases, and 9 bases separated the two germline ends. The CDR3 DNA follows: TGTGCCACCAGTGACCAACAGGGCAATGAGCAGTTCTTC. Translation gives CATSDQQGNEQFF.

Ten or more counts support this clonotype. The rearrangement uses TRBV12-3 or TRBV12-4 and TRBJ2-1, with TRBD2 as a possible D gene (7 bases). V lost 8 bases, J lost 5 bases, and 13 bases lay in between. This CDR3 comprises 13 residues. As DNA, the CDR3 is TGTGCCAGCGGGAGGGGGGGCCACAATGAGCAGTTCTTC. Amino acid sequence: CASGRGGHNEQFF.

In this sample, this clonotype turned up a few times. The chain uses TRBV3-1 and TRBJ2-3; D is unresolved. Per germline, CDR1 LGHDT and CDR2 YNNKEL (reference sequence). Trimming shortened V by 4 bases and J by 2 bases, and 10 bases separated the two germline ends. This CDR3 spans 14 amino acids. In DNA, the CDR3 is TGTGCCAGCAGCCCAACCTCGACCACAGATACGCAGTATTTT. It is translated as CASSPTSTTDTQYF.

There are a few counts of this clonotype. The CDR3 sequence is CASSWNHYEQYF. DNA for the CDR3: TGCGCCAGCAGCTGGAACCACTACGAGCAGTACTTC. The chain combines TRBV5-1 with TRBJ2-7; D uncertain. The CDR3 extends over 12 amino acids. Germline CDR1 and CDR2: SGHRS and YFSETQ. The V gene lost 3 bases and the J gene lost 3 bases, with 7 bases spanning the gap.

This clonotype was picked up a small number of times. J is TRBJ1-2 and V is TRBV28; 7 bases match TRBD1. The germline gives CDR1 MDHEN, CDR2 SYDVKM. The J segment lost 4 bases and the V segment lost 6 bases, leaving 8 bases of the junction unmatched. CDR3 length: 14 amino acids. The CDR3 region is CASRPQEGAYGYTF. CDR3 DNA: TGTGCCAGCAGACCTCAGGAGGGGGCCTATGGCTACACCTTC.

The rearrangement links TRBV10-3 to TRBJ1-5; 8 bases align to TRBD1. Trimming at V came to 6 bases and at J to 3 bases, leaving 4 bases not matched to a gene. CDR3 length equals 14 residues. CDR1 is ENHRY, CDR2 SYGVKD, per germline. CDR3 loop: CAIRRTGLNQPQHF. CDR3 DNA: TGTGCCATCAGAAGGACAGGGCTCAATCAGCCCCAGCATTTT.

V and J are TRBV4-2 and TRBJ2-1; 10 bases agree with TRBD2. There are 16 residues in the CDR3. Germline V CDR1 and CDR2: LGHNA, YNFKEQ. The V segment lost 0 bases and the J segment 6 bases; nucleotides outside the gene matches: 5. CDR3 coding DNA: TGTGCCAGCAGCCAAGATCGGCAGCGGGGGGGCAATGAGCAGTTCTTC. Protein: CASSQDRQRGGNEQFF.

The table lists this clonotype with a few counts. V usage is TRBV12-3 or TRBV12-4 and J usage is TRBJ2-7; D gene uncertain. Between the trimmed V and J ends, which lost 1 base and 5 bases, there was a span of 12 bases. The CDR3 length is 14 residues. CDR3 sequence (DNA): TGTGCCAGCAGTTTAGGTGTCCAACGCGACGAGCAGTACTTC. Its translation is CASSLGVQRDEQYF.

This clonotype was counted a few times. The chain has TRBV13 and TRBJ2-7; TRBD1 is a possible D gene (6 bases). The CDR3 extends over 14 amino acids. CDR1 PRHDT and CDR2 FYEKMQ come from the germline V gene (reference sequence). The V end was cut by 2 bases, the J end by 2 bases, with 10 bases between. The CDR3 DNA follows: TGTGCCAGCAGCTTAAAGACAGGCCCCTACGAGCAGTACTTC. It specifies CASSLKTGPYEQYF.

This clonotype was counted a few times. The chain recombines TRBV6-5 with TRBJ2-3, with 11 bases fitting TRBD2. J gave up 4 bases and V 0 bases, and 6 bases lay outside the gene matches. The CDR3 spans 17 residues. The germline V gene has CDR1 MNHEY and CDR2 SVGAGI. This CDR3 is CASSYSALAGGSDTQYF. The CDR3 DNA sequence: TGTGCCAGCAGTTACTCGGCGCTAGCGGGGGGCTCAGATACGCAGTATTTT.

V gene TRBV5-1 combines with J gene TRBJ2-5; weak D call: TRBD2 (5 bases). The germline CDR1 and CDR2 sequences are SGHRS and YFSETQ. Trimming shortened V by 0 bases and J by 3 bases, and 12 bases separated the two germline ends. The CDR3 runs 15 residues. Written as DNA, the CDR3 is TGCGCCAGCAGCTTGGCCGGGAACAAAAAAGAGACCCAGTACTTC. Amino acids: CASSLAGNKKETQYF.

This clonotype occurred many times. The rearrangement uses TRBV12-3 or TRBV12-4 and TRBJ1-4; D unresolved. The CDR3 runs 15 residues. V dropped 1 base and J dropped 10 bases, with 16 bases sitting between them. The CDR3 loop is CASSLGPPGLGKLFF. CDR3 bases: TGTGCCAGCAGTTTAGGGCCGCCTGGTTTAGGAAAACTGTTTTTT.

In this sample, this clonotype turned up many times. The V call is TRBV20-1, the J call TRBJ1-1, with D hard to call. Germline assignment: CDR1 DFQATT and CDR2 SNEGSKA (reference sequence). This CDR3 contains 14 residues. Trimming stripped 3 bases from V and 1 base from J, with 12 bases between. Written as DNA, the CDR3 is TGCAGTGCTAGTAGAGGGTCGGGGAACACTGAAGCTTTCTTT. Residues: CSASRGSGNTEAFF.

The sample holds a few counts of this clonotype. The chain combines TRBV30 with TRBJ2-3; the match to TRBD1 covers 9 bases. The CDR3 extends over 15 amino acids. Looked up from germline, CDR1 is GTSNPN and CDR2 is SVGIG (reference sequence). Unmatched junction bases numbered 4, after V lost 3 bases and J lost 0 bases. The CDR3 loop reads CAWSEQGASTDTQYF. CDR3 DNA: TGTGCCTGGAGCGAACAGGGGGCTAGCACAGATACGCAGTATTTT.

The rearrangement uses TRBV12-3 or TRBV12-4 and TRBJ2-1, with 7 bases lining up with TRBD2. The CDR3 length is 15 residues. The V segment lost 3 bases and the J segment 4 bases; nucleotides outside the gene matches: 6. CDR3 residues: CASSLDRGDYNEQFF. The CDR3 region has the DNA TGTGCCAGCAGTTTGGATCGGGGGGATTACAATGAGCAGTTCTTC.